This TCR beta chain was retrieved from a study of T cells in Graves' hyperthyroidism and ophthalmopathy. This CDR3 spans 11 amino acids. Looked up from germline, CDR1 is WNHNN and CDR2 is SYGVQD (reference sequence). The V gene lost 2 bases and the J gene lost 15 bases, with 11 bases spanning the gap. Study observations and caveats: Most clonotypes expanded in thyroid above 0.001 were likewise present in blood.

Lactation, pregnancy, other autoimmune disease or uncontrolled infection led to exclusion of patients. The source of the PBMCs was 9.5 to 10 ml of fresh peripheral blood. This clonotype was detected a few times. The antigen is unknown. RNA transcripts were the template for amplifying TCR beta CDR3 regions. Carried out on the TCR CDR3, a first-round RT-PCR used the HTBI primer set. TCRdb re-called the multiplex PCR reads with MiXCR, one entry per CDR3 protein. The data contain some 320,000 distinct CDR3 sequences, about 13% of them singletons. This clonotype was obtained from a woman in her thirties or forties with Graves' ophthalmopathy. The sample taken for sequencing was blood. V and J are TRBV10-1 and TRBJ2-1; D tentatively reads TRBD1 or TRBD2 (5 bases each). CDR3 sequence: CASSEGGPLFF. CDR3 nucleotides: TGCGCCAGCAGTGAGGGGGGTCCCCTGTTCTTC.